The 9 T cell receptor beta chains in this list originate from one sample, sequenced in a study of shared clonotypes between healthy human individuals. TCRdb's copy holds only in-frame clones and misses some; the assay was immunoSEQ multiplex PCR. Counted here are 1.4 million or so clones, about 98.5% occurring once; the ten biggest clones make up 0.36%. The material sequenced was naive CD4+ T cells sorted from blood. Indicated subset: CD45RA+ positively selected. These receptor sequences come from a man aged 30-40 years in good health.

The rearrangement uses TRBV9 and TRBJ2-5, with a weak D call TRBD1 (6 bases). CDR3 length: 15 residues. V gave up 0 bases and J gave up 2 bases, with 11 bases separating them. Germline loops: CDR1 SGDLS, CDR2 YYNGEE. The CDR3 bases are TGTGCCAGCAGCGTAGGAAGGGGGTCACAAGAGACCCAGTACTTC. Protein sequence: CASSVGRGSQETQYF. Full variable domain (rest looked up from reference TRBV9 and TRBJ2-5): DSGVTQTPKHLITATGQRVTLRCSPRSGDLSVYWYQQSLDQGLQFLIQYYNGEERAKGNILERFSAQQFPDLHSELNLSSLELGDSALYFCASSVGRGSQETQYFGPGTRLLVL.

The rearrangement uses TRBV11-2 and TRBJ2-1; no clear D gene. This CDR3 region has 14 residues. From germline, CDR1 is SGHAT and CDR2 FQNNGV. Between the trimmed V and J ends, which lost 1 base and 6 bases, there was a span of 10 bases. CDR3 DNA: TGTGCCAGCAGCTTAGTTCTCTCCGGCAATGAGCAGTTCTTC. This sequence encodes CASSLVLSGNEQFF.

The V gene is TRBV6-6, the J gene TRBJ1-1, with no clear D. Germline V gives CDR1 MNHNY, CDR2 SVGAGI (reference sequence). V was pared by 8 bases and J by 6 bases, with 10 bases between. This CDR3 comprises 11 residues. The CDR3: CASGGRAEAFF. The CDR3 DNA reads TGTGCCAGCGGAGGGAGGGCTGAAGCTTTCTTT.

A remark on this clone: The same CDR3 also results from other DNA sequences found in this sample. The chain carries TRBV28 and TRBJ2-7; no reliable D call. Per the germline V gene, CDR1 is MDHEN and CDR2 is SYDVKM. The V and J ends lost 6 bases and 2 bases respectively, with 8 bases between them. This CDR3 contains 12 residues. This CDR3 reads CASRELAYEQYF. CDR3 DNA sequence: TGTGCCAGCAGAGAACTGGCCTACGAGCAGTACTTC.

The chain has TRBV18 and TRBJ1-2; 10 bases match TRBD1. In germline, CDR1 is KGHSH, CDR2 LQKENI. V was clipped by 5 bases and J by 0 bases; unmatched bases: 3. The CDR3 length is 15 residues. CDR3 nucleotide sequence: TGTGCCAGCTCATTGGACAGGGGGACTAACTATGGCTACACCTTC. This translates into CASSLDRGTNYGYTF.

This sequence joins TRBV5-4 and TRBJ1-4; D is unresolved. The CDR3 has 16 residues. Per germline, CDR1 SGHNT and CDR2 YYREEE (reference sequence). Trimming took 0 bases from V and 0 from J, leaving 9 bases between them. Written as DNA, the CDR3 is TGTGCCAGCAGCTTGGTCCCCGGGGCAACTAATGAAAAACTGTTTTTT. Protein product: CASSLVPGATNEKLFF.

As for this clone: Distinct nucleotide sequences in the sample also encode this CDR3. The chain carries TRBV5-1 and TRBJ2-7; D is possibly TRBD1 or TRBD2 (5 bases each). V was shortened by 4 bases and J by 2 bases, with 10 bases between the two germline ends. The CDR3 is 13 residues long. CDR1 SGHRS and CDR2 YFSETQ come from the germline V gene. Here the CDR3 reads CASSLGVPYEQYF. In DNA, the CDR3 is TGCGCCAGCAGCCTGGGGGTCCCCTACGAGCAGTACTTC. The full variable domain, with the rest looked up from reference TRBV5-1 and TRBJ2-7, is KAGVTQTPRYLIKTRGQQVTLSCSPISGHRSVSWYQQTPGQGLQFLFEYFSETQRNKGNFPGRFSGRQFSNSRSEMNVSTLELGDSALYLCASSLGVPYEQYFGPGTRLTVT.

This chain uses TRBV7-8 with TRBJ1-1; D gene uncertain. Germline loops: CDR1 SGHVS, CDR2 FQNEAQ. This CDR3 comprises 13 residues. The germline V and J ends were trimmed by 6 bases and 10 bases, with 18 bases remaining between them. DNA of the CDR3: TGTGCCAGCAGAAACTGGGGAGTGGAGGGAGCTTTCTTT. Translated: CASRNWGVEGAFF.

The V call is TRBV5-4, the J call TRBJ1-3; D unclear. CDR1 is SGHNT and CDR2 is YYREEE in the germline V gene (reference sequence). CDR3 length equals 14 residues. Trimming pared 1 base from V and 3 bases from J, leaving 8 bases between. CDR3 bases: TGTGCCAGCAGCTTGATGGCCGGTGGAAACACCATATATTTT. Protein: CASSLMAGGNTIYF.